These 18 T cell receptor beta chains were all obtained from the same sample, sequenced in a study of cytomegalovirus exposure and HLA in healthy donors. The PCR contained 60 Vbeta and 13 Jbeta primers. TCRdb keeps only in-frame clones here, not all; method: immunoSEQ multiplex PCR. Of fewer than 250,000 clones listed, 60% to 85% are singletons. Sample: PBMCs. The receptors originated from a woman aged 35 to 49 in good health and CMV-seronegative.

The chain is built from TRBV7-8 and TRBJ2-7, with 9 bases aligning to TRBD2. J lost 2 bases, V lost 3 bases, and 8 bases had no gene match. CDR1 and CDR2 from the germline V gene are SGHVS and FQNEAQ. This CDR3 spans 16 amino acids. CDR3 sequence reads: CASSFFSGRTPYEQYF. CDR3 bases: TGTGCCAGCAGCTTTTTTAGCGGGAGAACTCCCTACGAGCAGTACTTC. The full variable domain, in which reference TRBV7-8 and TRBJ2-7 provide the parts outside the CDR3, is GAGVSQSPRYKVAKRGQDVALRCDPISGHVSLFWYQQALGQGPEFLTYFQNEAQLDKSGLPSDRFFAERPEGSVSTLKIQRTQQEDSAVYLCASSFFSGRTPYEQYFGPGTRLTVT.

This clone was found once. This CDR3 is CASSGTGLRGNTIYF. DNA for the CDR3: TGTGCCAGTAGCGGGACAGGGCTAAGGGGAAACACCATATATTTT. J is TRBJ1-3 and V is TRBV19, with 9 nucleotides matching TRBD1. The CDR3 extends over 15 amino acids. V dropped 6 bases and J dropped 4; count of bases not matched to a gene: 7. Germline V gene data show CDR1 as LNHDA and CDR2 as SQIVND (reference sequence).

The chain combines TRBV30 with TRBJ2-2; D gene ambiguous. Trimming stripped 4 bases from V and 6 bases from J, with 15 bases between. CDR3 length equals 14 residues. The germline gives CDR1 GTSNPN, CDR2 SVGIG (reference sequence). The CDR3 DNA reads as TGTGCCTGGAACCTGAACCTGGGCGCCGGGGAGCTGTTTTTT. Encoded protein: CAWNLNLGAGELFF.

As for this clone: The identical CDR3 is also encoded by other nucleotide sequences in the sample. This sequence joins TRBV19 and TRBJ1-5, with D perhaps TRBD1 (5 bases). Germline CDR1 is LNHDA and CDR2 is SQIVND (reference sequence). The CDR3 runs to 14 residues. Trimming took 2 bases from V and 4 from J, leaving 9 bases between them. CDR3 DNA sequence: TGTGCCAGTAGTATAACGGGGGGTAATCAGCCCCAGCATTTT. This translates into CASSITGGNQPQHF.

The V call is TRBV12-5, the J call TRBJ1-5, with D unclear. This CDR3 has 13 amino acids. V was pared by 4 bases and J by 6 bases, with 10 bases between. CDR1 and CDR2 (germline): LGHNT, FRNRAP. CDR3 bases: TGTGCTAGTGGTTCCCCGACGGGTCAGCCCCAGCATTTT. This encodes CASGSPTGQPQHF. The whole variable domain, filled in from reference TRBV12-5 and TRBJ1-5, reads DARVTQTPRHKVTEMGQEVTMRCQPILGHNTVFWYRQTMMQGLELLAYFRNRAPLDDSGMPKDRFSAEMPDATLATLKIQPSEPRDSAVYFCASGSPTGQPQHFGDGTRLSIL.

The chain joins TRBV6-1 to TRBJ2-7; D is unclear. V lost 2 bases, J lost 3 bases, and 5 bases lay in between. Germline loops: CDR1 MNHNS, CDR2 SASEGT. The CDR3 has 12 amino acids. In nucleotides, the CDR3 is TGTGCCAGCAGTGAACGCTACTACGAGCAGTACGTC. Translation gives CASSERYYEQYV.

The gene calls are TRBV29-1 and TRBJ2-2; D is undetermined. With 3 bases removed from V and 1 base from J, the gap between germline ends came to 6 bases. The CDR3 loop spans 13 amino acids. Germline CDR1 reads SQVTM; CDR2 reads ANQGSEA. This CDR3 is CSVDVQNTGELFF. The CDR3, as DNA: TGCAGCGTTGATGTACAGAACACCGGGGAGCTGTTTTTT.

This chain joins TRBV13 and TRBJ2-5, with 10 bases lining up with TRBD2. CDR3 length equals 15 residues. The V and J ends lost 6 bases and 5 bases, in that order; junction bases with no gene match: 9. CDR1 is PRHDT and CDR2 is FYEKMQ in the germline V gene (reference sequence). In nucleotides, the CDR3 is TGTGCCAGCAGTTCCTCTAGCGGGAGCGGGGAGACCCAGTACTTC. Translating it yields CASSSSSGSGETQYF.

The chain recombines TRBV7-9 with TRBJ2-1, with 8 bases aligning to TRBD1. The junction had 10 bases not matched to a gene; V was cut back by 3 bases and J by 6 bases. The CDR3 is made up of 16 amino acids. Looked up from germline, CDR1 is SEHNR and CDR2 is FQNEAQ (reference sequence). For the CDR3, the DNA is TGTGCCAGCAGCTTCCCAGGGAGACAGGGGTTCAATGAGCAGTTCTTC. It specifies CASSFPGRQGFNEQFF.

The gene calls are TRBV27 and TRBJ1-1, with D unresolved. Germline loops: CDR1 MNHEY, CDR2 SMNVEV (reference sequence). V lost 2 bases to trimming and J lost 1 base, with 17 bases between them. This CDR3 has 17 amino acids. The CDR3 bases are TGTGCCAGCAGTTTAAGGTGGCCAGGTCGGGGGAACACTGAAGCTTTCTTT. It encodes CASSLRWPGRGNTEAFF.

V usage is TRBV5-1 and J usage is TRBJ2-3; D is perhaps TRBD1 (5 bases). Trimming cost V 4 bases and J 6 bases, with 15 bases left between them. The CDR3 runs to 14 residues. Germline V CDR1 and CDR2: SGHRS, YFSETQ. CDR3 amino acids: CASSRGASLDTQYF. CDR3 sequence (DNA): TGCGCCAGCAGCAGGGGTGCGTCTCTGGATACGCAGTATTTT.

The CDR3 loop reads CASSRDFPYNEQFF. In DNA, the CDR3 is TGCGCCAGCAGCCGGGACTTCCCCTACAATGAGCAGTTCTTC. The chain recombines TRBV5-1 with TRBJ2-1, with a possible D match to TRBD2 (6 bases). Germline V gene sequence: CDR1 SGHRS, CDR2 YFSETQ. Trimming removed 4 bases from V and 2 bases from J, with 10 bases in between. This CDR3 region has 14 residues. Looking up the rest from reference TRBV5-1 and TRBJ2-1 gives the full variable domain: KAGVTQTPRYLIKTRGQQVTLSCSPISGHRSVSWYQQTPGQGLQFLFEYFSETQRNKGNFPGRFSGRQFSNSRSEMNVSTLELGDSALYLCASSRDFPYNEQFFGPGTRLTVL.

This chain uses TRBV9 with TRBJ2-2; tentative D call: TRBD2 (5 bases). Germline V gene sequence: CDR1 SGDLS, CDR2 YYNGEE. The CDR3 has 16 residues. The V and J ends lost 0 bases and 7 bases respectively, with 16 bases between them. The CDR3 DNA reads as TGTGCCAGCAGCGTAGAGGTGCTAGCCGAGGGCGGGGAGCTGTTTTTT. As protein: CASSVEVLAEGGELFF.

V usage is TRBV28 and J usage is TRBJ1-1; possibly TRBD1 for D (5 bases). The CDR3 spans 14 residues. The germline V gene encodes CDR1 MDHEN and CDR2 SYDVKM. Trimming took off 7 bases at V and 4 bases at J, with 16 bases between the two ends. DNA of the CDR3: TGTGCCAGCAATGTATTGGGGGGTGGCACTGAAGCTTTCTTT. It yields the protein CASNVLGGGTEAFF.

V and J are TRBV7-2 and TRBJ1-4; D remains ambiguous. V lost 2 bases, J lost 5 bases, and 9 bases lay in between. Germline loops: CDR1 SGHTA, CDR2 FQGNSA. The CDR3 has 14 amino acids. The CDR3 nucleotides are TGTGCCAGCAGCTTACGCGGGATCAATGAAAAACTGTTTTTT. This sequence encodes CASSLRGINEKLFF.

This clone was counted between two and nine times. This rearrangement joins TRBV30 to TRBJ2-3, with 8 positions matching TRBD2. CDR3 size: 13 residues. The V gene end was trimmed by 2 bases and the J gene end by 5 bases; junction bases not matched to a gene: 3. The V gene's germline CDR1 is GTSNPN and CDR2 SVGIG (reference sequence). The CDR3 here is CAWSIGRVDTQYF. CDR3 bases: TGTGCCTGGAGTATCGGGAGGGTAGATACGCAGTATTTT. Full variable domain (missing parts from reference TRBV30 and TRBJ2-3): SQTIHQWPATLVQPVGSPLSLECTVEGTSNPNLYWYRQAAGRGLQLLFYSVGIGQISSEVPQNLSASRPQDRQFILSSKKLLLSDSGFYLCAWSIGRVDTQYFGPGTRLTVL.

This sequence joins TRBV11-3 and TRBJ2-3, with D possibly TRBD1 on 6 matching bases. V shed 7 bases and J shed 6 bases, with 14 bases lying between them. This CDR3 is built from 13 residues. From germline, CDR1 is SGHNT and CDR2 YENEEA. The CDR3 loop reads CASNTGSTDTQYF. The CDR3 DNA reads as TGTGCCAGCAACACAGGGTCGACGGATACGCAGTATTTT.

For the CDR3, the DNA is TGTGCCAGCAAGCGAGTGAACACTGAAGCTTTCTTT. As protein: CASKRVNTEAFF. The chain joins TRBV2 to TRBJ1-1; no firm D call. In germline, CDR1 is SNHLY, CDR2 FYNNEI. The V end was cut by 7 bases, the J end by 0 bases, with 6 bases between. This CDR3 has 12 amino acids.